These 14 T cell receptor beta chains were all obtained from the same sample, sequenced in a study of blood T cells in healthy people across ages. Using a J-beta primer mix together with a sample-barcoded 5' primer, a second PCR was run for roughly 6 to 12 cycles. TCRdb analysed the 5' RACE reads with MiXCR anew, one entry per CDR3 protein. The profile shows about 2 million distinct CDR3 sequences, roughly 50% of them singletons. Source material: blood. The receptor source for this set is a woman between 35 and 50 years old in good health.

The chain carries TRBV14 and TRBJ2-5, with D maybe TRBD2 (6 bases). The germline V gene has CDR1 SGHDN and CDR2 FVKESK. The V and J ends lost 5 bases and 0 bases respectively, with 16 bases between them. This CDR3 contains 16 residues. CDR3: CASSLVGLGHQETQYF. The CDR3 DNA is TGTGCCAGCAGCTTAGTGGGACTGGGGCACCAAGAGACCCAGTACTTC.

V is TRBV6-6 and J is TRBJ1-3; 10 nucleotides agree with TRBD1. The CDR3 consists of 15 residues. Germline values: CDR1 MNHNY, CDR2 SVGAGI (reference sequence). The J segment lost 4 bases and the V segment lost 2 bases, leaving 2 bases of the junction unmatched. This CDR3 is CASSYTGQGGNTIYF. The CDR3 region has the DNA TGTGCCAGCAGTTACACGGGACAGGGGGGAAACACCATATATTTT.

In this sample, this clonotype turned up a few times. The gene calls are TRBV20-1 and TRBJ2-6; D unresolved. The CDR3 has 12 amino acids. The ends were cut back, 6 bases at V and 4 bases at J, with 7 bases in the middle. Per the germline V gene, CDR1 is DFQATT and CDR2 is SNEGSKA (reference sequence). DNA for the CDR3: TGCAGTGCAACCGACGGGGCCAACGTCCTGACTTTC. This translates into CSATDGANVLTF.

J is TRBJ2-1 and V is TRBV27; the D is unclear. Per the germline V gene, CDR1 is MNHEY and CDR2 is SMNVEV (reference sequence). The CDR3 is 15 amino acids. V lost 4 bases and J lost 2, with 12 bases in between. CDR3 sequence: CASSSVAATYNEQFF. CDR3 DNA sequence: TGTGCCAGCAGTTCGGTTGCGGCCACCTACAATGAGCAGTTCTTC.

This chain links TRBV20-1 with TRBJ2-1, with D possibly matching TRBD2 (7 bases). V was trimmed by 6 bases and J by 4 bases, leaving 16 bases between them. This CDR3 has 14 amino acids. CDR1 and CDR2 from the germline V gene are DFQATT and SNEGSKA (reference sequence). The CDR3 reads CSAPRRGLYNEQFF. The CDR3 region has the DNA TGCAGTGCCCCGCGGCGGGGGCTGTACAATGAGCAGTTCTTC.

CDR3 in amino acids: CASSLVALPSYEQYF. CDR3 in DNA: TGTGCCAGCAGCTTAGTTGCACTCCCTTCCTACGAGCAGTACTTC. The V call is TRBV7-2, the J call TRBJ2-7; D is undetermined. CDR3 length equals 15 residues. Per germline, CDR1 SGHTA and CDR2 FQGNSA. V shed 1 base and J shed 1 base, with 11 bases lying between them.

The chain links TRBV29-1 to TRBJ2-1; 10 bases map to TRBD2. The germline V gene has CDR1 SQVTM and CDR2 ANQGSEA. CDR3 size: 14 residues. The V and J ends lost 3 bases and 4 bases, in that order; junction bases with no gene match: 3. CDR3 in DNA: TGCAGCGTTGAGAGGACTAGCGGATACAATGAGCAGTTCTTC. Translated, it gives CSVERTSGYNEQFF.

The genes are TRBV7-2 and TRBJ2-1; D unclear. CDR3 length equals 13 residues. Germline CDR1 SGHTA, CDR2 FQGNSA. The V gene lost 5 bases and the J gene lost 5 bases, with 10 bases spanning the gap. CDR3 nucleotide sequence: TGTGCCAGCAGCCGAAGTCCGGACAATGAGCAGTTCTTC. This translates into CASSRSPDNEQFF.

This clonotype has just a few counts. V and J are TRBV29-1 and TRBJ2-7; TRBD1 might be the D (6 bases). Deletions cut 3 bases from V and 4 bases from J, with 19 bases between. Per germline, CDR1 SQVTM and CDR2 ANQGSEA. The CDR3 extends over 15 amino acids. The CDR3 loop is CSVEIQGSLFYEQYF. Here the CDR3 DNA reads TGCAGCGTTGAGATTCAGGGGTCCCTTTTTTACGAGCAGTACTTC.

The chain recombines TRBV28 with TRBJ2-1; TRBD1 matches at 9 bases. The CDR3 contains 14 residues. Germline CDR1 reads MDHEN; CDR2 reads SYDVKM. V lost 7 bases, J lost 5 bases, and 6 bases stayed unmatched. CDR3 residues: CASIGQGRNNEQFF. DNA of the CDR3: TGTGCCAGCATCGGACAGGGGCGTAACAATGAGCAGTTCTTC.

The rearrangement links TRBV12-3 or TRBV12-4 to TRBJ1-5; tentatively, D is TRBD1 (5 bases). The V end was cut by 6 bases, the J end by 8 bases, with 20 bases between. CDR3 length: 15 residues. This chain's CDR3 is CASSPLGGGMKPQHF. In nucleotides, the CDR3 is TGTGCCAGCAGCCCTCTCGGGGGGGGTATGAAGCCCCAGCATTTT.

The gene calls are TRBV6-2 or TRBV6-3 and TRBJ2-7; a possible D gene is TRBD2 (6 bases). The CDR3 length is 14 residues. Germline V gene data show CDR1 as MNHEY and CDR2 as SVGEGT. With 6 bases removed from V and 10 bases from J, the gap between germline ends came to 22 bases. As DNA, the CDR3 is TGTGCCAGCAGCACCACCGGGAGCGCGCTAACCCAGTACTTC. It specifies CASSTTGSALTQYF.

This clonotype was counted at least ten times. The chain recombines TRBV7-2 with TRBJ2-6, with D unresolved. Trimming removed 1 base from V and 2 bases from J, with 3 bases in between. Germline V CDR1 and CDR2: SGHTA, FQGNSA. The CDR3 is made up of 14 amino acids. The CDR3 region has the DNA TGTGCCAGCAGCTTAGATCCTGGGGCCAACGTCCTGACTTTC. Encoded protein: CASSLDPGANVLTF.

This chain uses TRBV29-1 with TRBJ2-1, with D maybe TRBD2 (6 bases). CDR1 is SQVTM, CDR2 ANQGSEA, per germline. V was trimmed by 5 bases and J by 7 bases, leaving 15 bases between them. There are 13 residues in the CDR3. The CDR3 is CSVQGGGANEQFF. The CDR3 DNA reads TGCAGCGTTCAGGGAGGTGGGGCGAATGAGCAGTTCTTC.